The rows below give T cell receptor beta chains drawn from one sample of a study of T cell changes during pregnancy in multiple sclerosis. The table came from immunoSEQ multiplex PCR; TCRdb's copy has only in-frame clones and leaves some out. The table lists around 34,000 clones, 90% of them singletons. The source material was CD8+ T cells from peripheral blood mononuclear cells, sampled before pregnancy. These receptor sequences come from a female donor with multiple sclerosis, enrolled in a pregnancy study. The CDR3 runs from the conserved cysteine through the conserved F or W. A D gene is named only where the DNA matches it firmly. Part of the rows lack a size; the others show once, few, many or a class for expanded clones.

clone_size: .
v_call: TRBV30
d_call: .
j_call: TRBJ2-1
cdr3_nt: TGTGCCTGGAGTTCAGGGGTTGATGAGCAGTTCTTC
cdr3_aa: CAWSSGVDEQFF

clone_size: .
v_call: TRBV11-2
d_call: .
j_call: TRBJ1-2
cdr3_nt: TGTGCCAGCAGCTTGGGCCCGCGCTACACCTTC
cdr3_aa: CASSLGPRYTF

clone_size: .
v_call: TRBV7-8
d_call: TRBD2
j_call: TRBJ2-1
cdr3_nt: TGTGCCAGCAGCTTGGGTCAGCGGGGTGAGCAGTTCTTC
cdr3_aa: CASSLGQRGEQFF

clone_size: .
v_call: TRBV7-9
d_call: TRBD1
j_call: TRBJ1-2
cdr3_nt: TGTGCCAGCAGCCAGACAGGGAAGGGGAATGGCTACACCTTC
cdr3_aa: CASSQTGKGNGYTF

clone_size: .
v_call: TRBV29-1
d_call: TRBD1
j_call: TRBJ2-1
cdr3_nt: TGCAGCGTGGAAGGACAGGGGTCAATCAATGAGCAGTTCTTC
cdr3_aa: CSVEGQGSINEQFF

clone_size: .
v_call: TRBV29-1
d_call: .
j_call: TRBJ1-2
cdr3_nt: TGCAGCGGTTGGAGGGACAACTATGGCTACACCTTC
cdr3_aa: CSGWRDNYGYTF

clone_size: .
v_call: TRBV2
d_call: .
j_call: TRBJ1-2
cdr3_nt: TGTGCCAGCAGTTTTACGACAACAGGGTCCGGTAACTATGGCTACACCTTC
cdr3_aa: CASSFTTTGSGNYGYTF

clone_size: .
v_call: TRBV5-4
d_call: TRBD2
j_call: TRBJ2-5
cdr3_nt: TGTGCCAGCAGCCGTCCCACTAGCGGACAAGAGACCCAGTACTTC
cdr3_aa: CASSRPTSGQETQYF

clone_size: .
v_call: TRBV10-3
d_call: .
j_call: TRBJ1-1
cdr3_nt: TGTGCCATCAGTGGGCAGGGCACTGAAGCTTTCTTT
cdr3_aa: CAISGQGTEAFF

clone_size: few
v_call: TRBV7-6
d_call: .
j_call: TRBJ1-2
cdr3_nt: TGTGCCAGCAGCTTAGTGGGGGGGCTTGGCTACACCTTC
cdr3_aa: CASSLVGGLGYTF

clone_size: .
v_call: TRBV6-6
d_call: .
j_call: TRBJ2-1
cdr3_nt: TGTGCCAGCAGTTACGCGGGCGGCAATGAGCAGTTCTTC
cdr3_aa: CASSYAGGNEQFF

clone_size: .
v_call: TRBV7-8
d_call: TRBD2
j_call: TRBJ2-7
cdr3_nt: TGTGCCAGCAGCTTAGGTACTAGCGGGTTCTACGAGCAGTACTTC
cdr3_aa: CASSLGTSGFYEQYF

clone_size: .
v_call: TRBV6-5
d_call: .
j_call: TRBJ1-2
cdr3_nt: TGTGCCAGCAGCTACAATCCGACAAACTATGGCTACACCTTC
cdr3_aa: CASSYNPTNYGYTF

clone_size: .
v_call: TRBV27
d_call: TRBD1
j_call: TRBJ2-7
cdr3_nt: TGTGCCAGCAGTTCTCTGGACAGGGTCGTCGAGCAGTACTTC
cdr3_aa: CASSSLDRVVEQYF

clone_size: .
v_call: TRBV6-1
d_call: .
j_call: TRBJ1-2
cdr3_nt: TGTGCCAGCAGTGAAGGCGCGGGGACTTACTGGGGCTACACCTTC
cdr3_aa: CASSEGAGTYWGYTF

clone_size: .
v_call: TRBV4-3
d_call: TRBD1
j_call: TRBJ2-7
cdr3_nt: TGCGCCAGCAGCCAAGTAGAGACAGGGAACTACGAGCAGTACTTC
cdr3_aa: CASSQVETGNYEQYF

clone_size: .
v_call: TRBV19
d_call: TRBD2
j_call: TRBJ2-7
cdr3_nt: TGTGCCAGTAGTACGGGGGACTACCCTCGCTACGAGCAGTACTTC
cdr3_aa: CASSTGDYPRYEQYF

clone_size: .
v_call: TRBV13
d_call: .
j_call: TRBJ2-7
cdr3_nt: TGTGCCAGCAGTTTCCATCGGACACACTACGAGCAGTACTTC
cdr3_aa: CASSFHRTHYEQYF

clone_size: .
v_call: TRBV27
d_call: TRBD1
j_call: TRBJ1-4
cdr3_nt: TGTGCCAGCAGTCCAACAGGGGGTTTAGGTGAAAAACTGTTTTTT
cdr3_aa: CASSPTGGLGEKLFF

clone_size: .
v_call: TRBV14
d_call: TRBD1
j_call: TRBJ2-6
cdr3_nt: TGTGCCAGCAGCCAACCCCCAGGACAGGGGGTCTCTGGGGCCAACGTCCTGACTTTC
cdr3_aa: CASSQPPGQGVSGANVLTF

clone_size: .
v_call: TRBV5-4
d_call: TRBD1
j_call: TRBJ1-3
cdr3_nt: TGTGCCAGCAGGGGAACAGGGGATGGAGGAAACACCATATATTTT
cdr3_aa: CASRGTGDGGNTIYF

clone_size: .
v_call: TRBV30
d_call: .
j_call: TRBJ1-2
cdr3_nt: TGTGCCTGGAACGGTCAGGGTTCAGACGGCTACACCTTC
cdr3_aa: CAWNGQGSDGYTF

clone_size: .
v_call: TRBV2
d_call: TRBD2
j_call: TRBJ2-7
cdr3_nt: TGTGCCAGCAGCCCCTCTACCGGGACTAGCGTCTACGAGCAGTACTTC
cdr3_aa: CASSPSTGTSVYEQYF

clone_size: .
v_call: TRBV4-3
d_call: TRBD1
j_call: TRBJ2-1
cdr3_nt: TGCGCCAGCAGCCAAGATACGTTGACAGGGGGGGACGATGAGCAGTTCTTC
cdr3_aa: CASSQDTLTGGDDEQFF

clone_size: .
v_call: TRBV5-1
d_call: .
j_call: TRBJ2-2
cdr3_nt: TGCGCCAGCAGCTTGGTTCGGGGAACCGGGGAGCTGTTTTTT
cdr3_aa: CASSLVRGTGELFF

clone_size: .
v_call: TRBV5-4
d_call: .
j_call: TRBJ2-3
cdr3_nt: TGTGCCAGCAGCCCAGGAGGGGGCGCGCAGTATTTT
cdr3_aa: CASSPGGGAQYF

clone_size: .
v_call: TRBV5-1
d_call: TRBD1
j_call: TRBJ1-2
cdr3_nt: TGCGCCAGCAGCGCACCGGGACAGGGTTTCGATGGCTACACCTTC
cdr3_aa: CASSAPGQGFDGYTF

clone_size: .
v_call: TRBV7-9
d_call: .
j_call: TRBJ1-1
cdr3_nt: TGTGCCAGCAAAAAGACGGGGGACTATAGGGACACTGAAGCTTTCTTT
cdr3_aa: CASKKTGDYRDTEAFF

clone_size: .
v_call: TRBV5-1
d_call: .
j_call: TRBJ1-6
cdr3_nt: TGCGCCAGCAGCTTGGGGGTTCGAGAAGGGGGATCACCCCTCCACTTT
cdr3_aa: CASSLGVREGGSPLHF

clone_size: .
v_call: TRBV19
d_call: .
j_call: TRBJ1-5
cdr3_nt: TGTGCCAGTAGTATAGATCCCCAGTGGGGAGCTAGTCAGCCCCAGCATTTT
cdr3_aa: CASSIDPQWGASQPQHF

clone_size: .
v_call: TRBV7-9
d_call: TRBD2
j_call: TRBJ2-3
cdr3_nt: TGTGCCAGCAGCTCGACCTCCCTAGCGGGGGTCACAGATACGCAGTATTTT
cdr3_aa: CASSSTSLAGVTDTQYF

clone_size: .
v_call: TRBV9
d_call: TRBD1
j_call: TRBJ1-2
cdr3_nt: TGTGCCAGCAGCCCGCCCCCCCAGGGGGCCGGCTATGGCTACACCTTC
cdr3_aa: CASSPPPQGAGYGYTF

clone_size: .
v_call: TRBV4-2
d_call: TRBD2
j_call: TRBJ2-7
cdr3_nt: TGTGCCAGCAGCCAAGATTGGGAGGGGCAGTACTTC
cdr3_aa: CASSQDWEGQYF

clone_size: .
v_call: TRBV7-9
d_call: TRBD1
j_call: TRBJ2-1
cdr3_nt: TGTGCCAGCAGCTTCCCGACAGGGGGGAGCTCCTACAATGAGCAGTTCTTC
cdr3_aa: CASSFPTGGSSYNEQFF

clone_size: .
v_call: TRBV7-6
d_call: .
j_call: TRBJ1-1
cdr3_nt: TGTGCCAGCAGCCCTATGGTGAACACTGAAGCTTTCTTT
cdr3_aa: CASSPMVNTEAFF

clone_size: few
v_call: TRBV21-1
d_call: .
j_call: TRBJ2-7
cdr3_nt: TGTGCCAGCAGCAAAGACCACCCTAATACTACAACCTACGAGCAGTACTTC
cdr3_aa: CASSKDHPNTTTYEQYF

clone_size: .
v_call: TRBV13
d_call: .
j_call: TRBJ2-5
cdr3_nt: TGTGCCAGCAGCATATCCTTTAAAGAGACCCAGTACTTC
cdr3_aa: CASSISFKETQYF

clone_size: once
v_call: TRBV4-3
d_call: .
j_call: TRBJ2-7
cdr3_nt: TGCGCCAGCACCCAAGATCCGGACTACTCCTACGAGCAGTACTTC
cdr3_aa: CASTQDPDYSYEQYF

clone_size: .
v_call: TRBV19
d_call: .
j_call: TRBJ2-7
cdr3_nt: TGTGCCAGTAGTATTGGAGGTGGTGCCTACGAGCAGTACTTC
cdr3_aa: CASSIGGGAYEQYF

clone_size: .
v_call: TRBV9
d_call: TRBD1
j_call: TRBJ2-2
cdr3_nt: TGTGCCAGCAGCCCACCCGGGACAGGGTCCGGGGAGCTGTTTTTT
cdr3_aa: CASSPPGTGSGELFF

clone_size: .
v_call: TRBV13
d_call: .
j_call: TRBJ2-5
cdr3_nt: TGTGCCAGCGGCGGTGTGGAAGCCCAGTACTTC
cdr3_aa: CASGGVEAQYF

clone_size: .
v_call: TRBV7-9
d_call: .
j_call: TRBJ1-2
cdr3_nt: TGTGCCAGCAGCTTGGCAGGTTATGGCTACACCTTC
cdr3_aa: CASSLAGYGYTF

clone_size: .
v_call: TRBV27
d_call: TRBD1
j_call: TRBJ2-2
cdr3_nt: TGTGCCAGCAGCTTCCTTCCGGGACAGGGGGCCGGCGGGGAGCTGTTTTTT
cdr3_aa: CASSFLPGQGAGGELFF

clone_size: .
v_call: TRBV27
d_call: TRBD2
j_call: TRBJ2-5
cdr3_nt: TGTGCCAGCAGTTTCGGACTAGCGGGGGATCCGGAGACCCAGTACTTC
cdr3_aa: CASSFGLAGDPETQYF

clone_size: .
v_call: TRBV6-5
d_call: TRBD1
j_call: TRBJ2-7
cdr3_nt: TGTGCCAGCAGTTACAGGGACAGGGGGCGCGACGAGCAGTACTTC
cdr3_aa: CASSYRDRGRDEQYF

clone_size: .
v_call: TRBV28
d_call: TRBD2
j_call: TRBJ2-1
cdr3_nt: TGTGCCAGCAGTTTCCGGGGACTAGCGGCTGAGCAGTTCTTC
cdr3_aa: CASSFRGLAAEQFF

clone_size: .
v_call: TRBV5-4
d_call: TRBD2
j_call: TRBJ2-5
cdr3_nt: TGTGCCAGCAGCTTGTTAGATAGCGGGGGACAAGAGACCCAGTACTTC
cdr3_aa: CASSLLDSGGQETQYF

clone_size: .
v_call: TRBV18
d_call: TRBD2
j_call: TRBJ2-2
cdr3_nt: TGTGCCAGCTCACCCGGGACTACGAACACCGGGGAGCTGTTTTTT
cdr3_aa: CASSPGTTNTGELFF

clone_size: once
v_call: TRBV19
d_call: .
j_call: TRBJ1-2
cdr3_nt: TGTGCCAGTAGACCGGGACATCATGGCTACACCTTC
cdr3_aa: CASRPGHHGYTF